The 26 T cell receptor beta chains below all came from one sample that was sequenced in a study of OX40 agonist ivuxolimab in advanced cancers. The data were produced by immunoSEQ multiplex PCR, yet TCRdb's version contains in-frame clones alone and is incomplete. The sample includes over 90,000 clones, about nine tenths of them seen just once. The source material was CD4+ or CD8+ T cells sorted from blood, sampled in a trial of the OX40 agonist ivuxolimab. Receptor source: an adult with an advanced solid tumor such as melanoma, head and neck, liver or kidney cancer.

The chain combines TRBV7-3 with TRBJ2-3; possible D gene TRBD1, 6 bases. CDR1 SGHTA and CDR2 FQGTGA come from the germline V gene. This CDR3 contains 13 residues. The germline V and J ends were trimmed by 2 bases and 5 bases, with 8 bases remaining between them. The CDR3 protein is CASSLGGLDTQYF. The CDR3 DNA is TGTGCCAGCAGCTTAGGGGGCTTAGATACGCAGTATTTT.

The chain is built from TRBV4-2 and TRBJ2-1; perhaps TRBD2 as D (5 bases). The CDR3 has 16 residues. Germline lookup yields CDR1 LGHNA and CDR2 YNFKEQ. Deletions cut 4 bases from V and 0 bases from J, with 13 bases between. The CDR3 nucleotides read TGTGCCAGCAGCCCTATAGCGCTTAGCTCCTACAATGAGCAGTTCTTC. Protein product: CASSPIALSSYNEQFF.

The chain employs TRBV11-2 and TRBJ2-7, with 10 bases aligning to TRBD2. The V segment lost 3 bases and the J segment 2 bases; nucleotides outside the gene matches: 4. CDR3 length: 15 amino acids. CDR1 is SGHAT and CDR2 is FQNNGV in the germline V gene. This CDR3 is CASSLGLASTYEQYF. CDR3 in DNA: TGTGCCAGCAGCTTGGGACTAGCGTCCACCTACGAGCAGTACTTC.

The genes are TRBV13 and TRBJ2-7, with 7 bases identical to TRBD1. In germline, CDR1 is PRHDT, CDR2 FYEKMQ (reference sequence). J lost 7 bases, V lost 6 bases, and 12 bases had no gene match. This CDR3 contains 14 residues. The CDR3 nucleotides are TGTGCCAGCAGACGGGACAGTTCCACAGGGGAGCAGTACTTC. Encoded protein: CASRRDSSTGEQYF.

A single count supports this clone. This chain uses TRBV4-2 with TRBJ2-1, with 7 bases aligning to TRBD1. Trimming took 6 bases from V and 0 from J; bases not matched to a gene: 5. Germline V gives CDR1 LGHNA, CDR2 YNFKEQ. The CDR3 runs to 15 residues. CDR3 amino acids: CASRPRQGSYNEQFF. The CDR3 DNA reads TGTGCCAGCAGACCTCGACAGGGCTCCTACAATGAGCAGTTCTTC.

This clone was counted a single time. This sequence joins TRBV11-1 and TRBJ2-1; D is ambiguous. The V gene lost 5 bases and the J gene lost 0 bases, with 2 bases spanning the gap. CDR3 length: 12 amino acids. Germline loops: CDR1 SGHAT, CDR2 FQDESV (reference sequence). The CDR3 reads CASSPSYNEQFF. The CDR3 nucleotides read TGTGCCAGCAGCCCCTCCTACAATGAGCAGTTCTTC.

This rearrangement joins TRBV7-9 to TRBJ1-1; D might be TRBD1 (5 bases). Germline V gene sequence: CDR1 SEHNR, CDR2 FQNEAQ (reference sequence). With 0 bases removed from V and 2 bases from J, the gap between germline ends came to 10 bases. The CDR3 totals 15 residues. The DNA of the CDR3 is TGTGCCAGCAGCTTAGCCGGTGACAGCAACACTGAAGCTTTCTTT. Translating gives CASSLAGDSNTEAFF.

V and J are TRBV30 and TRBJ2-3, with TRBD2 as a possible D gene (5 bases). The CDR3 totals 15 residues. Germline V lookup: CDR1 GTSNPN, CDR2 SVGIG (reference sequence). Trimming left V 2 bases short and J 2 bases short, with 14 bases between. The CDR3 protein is CAWSSPSGFTDTQYF. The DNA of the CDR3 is TGTGCCTGGAGTTCCCCGAGCGGATTCACAGATACGCAGTATTTT.

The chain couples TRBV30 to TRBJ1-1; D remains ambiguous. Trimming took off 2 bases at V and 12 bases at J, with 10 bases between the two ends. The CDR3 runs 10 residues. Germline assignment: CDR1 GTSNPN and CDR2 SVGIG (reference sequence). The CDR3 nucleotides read TGTGCCTGGAGTCGAATGGAATCTTTCTTT. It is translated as CAWSRMESFF.

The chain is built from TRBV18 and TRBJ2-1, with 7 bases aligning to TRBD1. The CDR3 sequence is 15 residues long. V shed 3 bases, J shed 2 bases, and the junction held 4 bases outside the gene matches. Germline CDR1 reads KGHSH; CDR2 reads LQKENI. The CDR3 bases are TGTGCCAGCTCACCTGACAGGGTTACCTACAATGAGCAGTTCTTC. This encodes CASSPDRVTYNEQFF.

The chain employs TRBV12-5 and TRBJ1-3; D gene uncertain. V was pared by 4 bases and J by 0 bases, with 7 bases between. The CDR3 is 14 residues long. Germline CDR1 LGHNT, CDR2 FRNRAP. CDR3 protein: CASGSSFSGNTIYF. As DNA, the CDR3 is TGTGCTAGTGGTTCGTCTTTCTCTGGAAACACCATATATTTT.

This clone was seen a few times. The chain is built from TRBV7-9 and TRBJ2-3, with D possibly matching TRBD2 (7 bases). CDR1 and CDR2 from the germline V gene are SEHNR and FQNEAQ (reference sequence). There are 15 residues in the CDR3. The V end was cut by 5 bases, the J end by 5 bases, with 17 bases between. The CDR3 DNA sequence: TGTGCCAGCAGCCACGGGGAGGGGGTTAGAGATACGCAGTATTTT. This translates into CASSHGEGVRDTQYF.

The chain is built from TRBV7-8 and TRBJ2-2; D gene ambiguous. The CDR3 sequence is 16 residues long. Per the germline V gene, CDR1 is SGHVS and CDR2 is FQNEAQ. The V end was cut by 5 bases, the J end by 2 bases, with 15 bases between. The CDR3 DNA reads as TGTGCCAGCAGCGTCGCGTGGGCTGCAAACACCGGGGAGCTGTTTTTT. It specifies CASSVAWAANTGELFF.

The CDR3 spells CATSRVRAGNTIYF. The CDR3 DNA follows: TGTGCCACCAGCAGAGTTAGAGCCGGAAACACCATATATTTT. This chain connects TRBV15 to TRBJ1-3; D uncertain. Germline loops: CDR1 LNHNV, CDR2 YYDKDF (reference sequence). Trimming stripped 1 base from V and 4 bases from J, with 8 bases between. This CDR3 is 14 amino acids long.

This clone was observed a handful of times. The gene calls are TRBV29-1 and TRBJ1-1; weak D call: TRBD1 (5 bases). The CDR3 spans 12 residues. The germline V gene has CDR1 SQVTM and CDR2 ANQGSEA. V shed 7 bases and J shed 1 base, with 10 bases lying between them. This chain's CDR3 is CSANTGNTEAFF. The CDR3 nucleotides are TGCAGCGCGAATACAGGGAACACTGAAGCTTTCTTT.

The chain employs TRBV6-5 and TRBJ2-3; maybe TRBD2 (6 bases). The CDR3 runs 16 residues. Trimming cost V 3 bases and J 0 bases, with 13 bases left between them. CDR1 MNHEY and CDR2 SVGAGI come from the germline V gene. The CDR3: CASSYKAGFSTDTQYF. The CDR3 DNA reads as TGTGCCAGCAGTTATAAGGCGGGATTTAGCACAGATACGCAGTATTTT.

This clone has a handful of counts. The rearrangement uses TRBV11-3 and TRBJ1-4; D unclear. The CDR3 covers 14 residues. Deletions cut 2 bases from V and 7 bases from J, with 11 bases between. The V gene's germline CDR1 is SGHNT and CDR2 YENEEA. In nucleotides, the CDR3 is TGTGCCAGCAGCTTACTCAATGGCGGTGAAAAACTGTTTTTT. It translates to CASSLLNGGEKLFF.

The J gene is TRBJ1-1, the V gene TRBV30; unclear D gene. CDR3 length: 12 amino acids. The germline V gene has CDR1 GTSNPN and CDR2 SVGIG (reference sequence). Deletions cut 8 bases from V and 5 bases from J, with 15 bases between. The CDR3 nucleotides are TGTGCCGGAGACACGGGCCCTACTGAAGCTTTCTTT. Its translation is CAGDTGPTEAFF.

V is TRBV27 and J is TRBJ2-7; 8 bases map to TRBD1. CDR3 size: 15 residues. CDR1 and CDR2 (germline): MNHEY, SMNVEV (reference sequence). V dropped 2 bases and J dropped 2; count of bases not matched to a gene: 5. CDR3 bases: TGTGCCAGCAGTTTAACGGACAGGGCGCCCTACGAGCAGTACTTC. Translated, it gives CASSLTDRAPYEQYF.

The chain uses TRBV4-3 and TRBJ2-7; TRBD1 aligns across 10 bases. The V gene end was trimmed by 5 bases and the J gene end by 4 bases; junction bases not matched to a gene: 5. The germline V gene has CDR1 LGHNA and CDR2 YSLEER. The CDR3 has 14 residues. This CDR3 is CASSVGQGKYEQYF. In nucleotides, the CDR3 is TGCGCCAGCAGCGTGGGACAGGGGAAGTACGAGCAGTACTTC.

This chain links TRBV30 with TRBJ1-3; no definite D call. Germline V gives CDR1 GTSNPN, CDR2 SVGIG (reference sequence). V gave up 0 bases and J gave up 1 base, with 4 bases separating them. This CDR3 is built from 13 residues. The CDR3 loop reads CAWSVISGNTIYF. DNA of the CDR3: TGTGCCTGGAGTGTTATTTCTGGAAACACCATATATTTT.

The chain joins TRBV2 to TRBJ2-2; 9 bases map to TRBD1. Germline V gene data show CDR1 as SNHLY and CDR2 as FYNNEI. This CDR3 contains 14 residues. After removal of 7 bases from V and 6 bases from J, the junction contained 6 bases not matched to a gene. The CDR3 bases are TGTGCCAGCAAACTACAGGGGGCCCCCGGGGAGCTGTTTTTT. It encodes CASKLQGAPGELFF.

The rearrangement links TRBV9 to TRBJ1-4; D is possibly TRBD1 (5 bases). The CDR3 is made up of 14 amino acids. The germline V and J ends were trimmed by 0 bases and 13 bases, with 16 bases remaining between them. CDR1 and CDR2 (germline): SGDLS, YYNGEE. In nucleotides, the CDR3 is TGTGCCAGCAGCGTAGGAGCGGGGCAGGCGGGACTGTTTTTT. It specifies CASSVGAGQAGLFF.

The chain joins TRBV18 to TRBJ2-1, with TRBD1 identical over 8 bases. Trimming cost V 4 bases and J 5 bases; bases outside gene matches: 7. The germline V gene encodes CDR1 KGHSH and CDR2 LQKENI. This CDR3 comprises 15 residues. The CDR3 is CASSLLGTGDNEQFF. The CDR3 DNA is TGTGCCAGCTCACTCCTTGGGACAGGAGACAATGAGCAGTTCTTC. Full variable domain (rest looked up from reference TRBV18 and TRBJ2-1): NAGVMQNPRHLVRRRGQEARLRCSPMKGHSHVYWYRQLPEEGLKFMVYLQKENIIDESGMPKERFSAEFPKEGPSILRIQQVVRGDSAAYFCASSLLGTGDNEQFFGPGTRLTVL.

CDR3 in amino acids: CAWSVSGNNQPQHF. CDR3 nucleotides: TGTGCCTGGAGTGTATCAGGGAACAATCAGCCCCAGCATTTT. The chain combines TRBV30 with TRBJ1-5, with D possibly being TRBD1 (5 bases). Per the germline V gene, CDR1 is GTSNPN and CDR2 is SVGIG (reference sequence). This CDR3 is built from 14 residues. The V gene lost 0 bases and the J gene lost 3 bases, with 9 bases spanning the gap.

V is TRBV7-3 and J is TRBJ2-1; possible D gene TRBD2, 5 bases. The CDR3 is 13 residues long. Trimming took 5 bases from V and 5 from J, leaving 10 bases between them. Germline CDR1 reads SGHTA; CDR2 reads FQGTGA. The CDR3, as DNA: TGTGCCAGCAGCACCCCACTAGACAATGAGCAGTTCTTC. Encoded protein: CASSTPLDNEQFF.